Here is one T cell receptor (beta chain) with its context. The V gene's germline CDR1 is SGHVS and CDR2 FNYEAQ. This CDR3 is 13 amino acids long. V was clipped by 6 bases and J by 3 bases, with 12 bases between them. Repertoires were generated with immunoSEQ multiplex PCR, while TCRdb's copy carries only in-frame clones and drops some. The sample consists of around 44,000 clones, about 92% of them appearing once. The data were obtained in a study of T cell changes during pregnancy in multiple sclerosis. What was sequenced was peripheral blood. The rearrangement uses TRBV7-6 and TRBJ2-7; D might be TRBD1 or TRBD2, each matching 5 bases. This TCR was recovered from a female donor with multiple sclerosis, enrolled in a pregnancy study. CDR3 protein: CASSRDPGYEQYF. Written as DNA, the CDR3 is TGTGCCAGCAGTCGGGACCCCGGCTACGAGCAGTACTTC.